Listed here are 32 T cell receptor beta chains from one sample, sequenced in a study of T cells in Graves' hyperthyroidism and ophthalmopathy. The TCR beta CDR3 regions underwent amplification using RNA transcripts as the source. With the HTBI primer set, the TCR CDR3 went through a first round of RT-PCR. MiXCR was run by TCRdb on the multiplex PCR reads, yielding one entry per CDR3 protein. Here the sample spans over 300,000 distinct CDR3 sequences, roughly an eighth being singletons. Sequenced sample: blood. The receptors originated from a woman in her thirties or forties with Graves' ophthalmopathy.

This clonotype was recorded at least ten times. Sequence at one end of the junction differs from germline and may be a read error. This chain links TRBV7-6 with TRBJ2-2; no clear D. CDR1 SGHVS and CDR2 FNYEAQ come from the germline V gene. The CDR3 is 16 amino acids. Here the CDR3 DNA reads TGTGCCAGCAGCTTAGCTGGACGGTGGGCTACCGGAGAGCTGTTTTTT. Translation: CASSLAGRWATGELFF. Full variable domain (rest looked up from reference TRBV7-6 and TRBJ2-2): GAGVSQSPRYKVTKRGQDVALRCDPISGHVSLYWYRQALGQGPEFLTYFNYEAQQDKSGLPNDRFSAERPEGSISTLTIQRTEQRDSAMYRCASSLAGRWATGELFFGEGSRLTVL.

This clonotype showed up many times. This chain uses TRBV10-3 with TRBJ1-1; TRBD1 matches at 9 bases. V was pared by 10 bases and J by 5 bases, with 2 bases of the junction left unmatched. The CDR3 is 11 amino acids. Looked up from germline, CDR1 is ENHRY and CDR2 is SYGVKD. In DNA form, the CDR3 reads TGTGCCACCGGGACAGGGACTGAAGCTTTCTTT. Protein sequence: CATGTGTEAFF.

This clonotype has more than one count but fewer than ten. This chain links TRBV4-1 with TRBJ2-3, with 7 positions matching TRBD2. Germline lookup yields CDR1 MGHRA and CDR2 YSYEKL. V gave up 0 bases and J gave up 6 bases; unmatched junction bases: 9. CDR3 length: 16 amino acids. The CDR3 DNA reads as TGCGCCAGCAGCCAAGATAGGGACTACCCCTCGGATACGCAGTATTTT. It specifies CASSQDRDYPSDTQYF.

There are many counts of this clonotype. J is TRBJ2-1 and V is TRBV11-2; either TRBD1 or TRBD2 may fit D (6 bases each). Germline V gives CDR1 SGHAT, CDR2 FQNNGV. V shed 8 bases and J shed 1 base, with 15 bases lying between them. This CDR3 is 15 amino acids long. The CDR3 spells CASRGGTYSYNEQFF. The CDR3 coding sequence is TGTGCCAGCCGAGGGGGGACATATTCCTACAATGAGCAGTTCTTC.

V usage is TRBV12-3 or TRBV12-4 and J usage is TRBJ2-1; D might be TRBD2 (5 bases). Between the trimmed V and J ends, which lost 5 bases and 9 bases, there was a span of 8 bases. The CDR3 has 11 amino acids. The CDR3 bases are TGTGCCAGCAGTCCACTAGGTGAGCAGTTCTTC. This translates into CASSPLGEQFF.

A word on this clonotype: A much larger clone lies a single base off, so this may be a read error. This rearrangement joins TRBV2 to TRBJ1-2; D not resolved. Germline V lookup: CDR1 SNHLY, CDR2 FYNNEI. This CDR3 contains 13 residues. CDR3 DNA sequence: TGTGCCAGCAGCGAACAGTCTAACTATGTCTACACCTTC. This encodes CASSEQSNYVYTF. The complete variable domain, with remaining parts taken from reference TRBV2 and TRBJ1-2, reads EPEVTQTPSHQVTQMGQEVILRCVPISNHLYFYWYRQILGQKVEFLVSFYNNEISEKSEIFDDQFSVERPDGSNFTLKIRSTKLEDSAMYFCASSEQSNYVYTFGSGTRLTVV.

This clonotype was found a few times. The chain recombines TRBV30 with TRBJ2-2; 13 bases fit TRBD2. Losses at the gene ends were 3 bases for V and 7 bases for J; bases not matched to a gene: 11. This CDR3 is 17 amino acids long. Germline lookup yields CDR1 GTSNPN and CDR2 SVGIG (reference sequence). This CDR3 reads CAWSRGLAGVVDGELFF. CDR3 nucleotide sequence: TGTGCCTGGAGCCGCGGACTAGCGGGAGTGGTTGACGGGGAGCTGTTTTTT. Full variable domain (outside the CDR3, taken from reference TRBV30 and TRBJ2-2): SQTIHQWPATLVQPVGSPLSLECTVEGTSNPNLYWYRQAAGRGLQLLFYSVGIGQISSEVPQNLSASRPQDRQFILSSKKLLLSDSGFYLCAWSRGLAGVVDGELFFGEGSRLTVL.

In this sample, this clonotype turned up many times. V usage is TRBV28 and J usage is TRBJ1-4, with D possibly being TRBD1 (5 bases). The CDR3 has 18 residues. CDR1 MDHEN and CDR2 SYDVKM come from the germline V gene. V shed 6 bases and J shed 0 bases, with 20 bases lying between them. The CDR3 DNA follows: TGTGCCAGCAGGAAATACGGGGGGGGGACTGCAACTAATGAAAAACTGTTTTTT. Amino acid sequence: CASRKYGGGTATNEKLFF.

The chain uses TRBV7-2 and TRBJ2-7; 11 bases are a match to TRBD2. There are 18 residues in the CDR3. The germline gives CDR1 SGHTA, CDR2 FQGNSA. After removal of 0 bases from V and 2 bases from J, the junction contained 9 bases not matched to a gene. This CDR3 reads CASSLALSGLAVTYEQYF. Written as DNA, the CDR3 is TGTGCCAGCAGCTTAGCCCTATCGGGACTAGCGGTTACCTACGAGCAGTACTTC. Looking up the rest from reference TRBV7-2 and TRBJ2-7 gives the full variable domain: GAGVSQSPSNKVTEKGKDVELRCDPISGHTALYWYRQSLGQGLEFLIYFQGNSAPDKSGLPSDRFSAERTGGSVSTLTIQRTQQEDSAVYLCASSLALSGLAVTYEQYFGPGTRLTVT.

This clonotype was detected ten times or more. This chain uses TRBV7-9 with TRBJ2-1, with 11 bases fitting TRBD2. Germline values: CDR1 SEHNR, CDR2 FQNEAQ (reference sequence). V was clipped by 5 bases and J by 5 bases; unmatched bases: 8. The CDR3 loop spans 16 amino acids. The CDR3 is CASSGIAGGPHNEQFF. As DNA, the CDR3 is TGTGCCAGCAGCGGAATAGCGGGAGGGCCCCACAATGAGCAGTTCTTC.

CDR3 DNA sequence: TGCGCCAGCAGCCTAGACGGGCCCCATCAGCCCCAGCATTTT. It specifies CASSLDGPHQPQHF. The J gene is TRBJ1-5, the V gene TRBV5-1; D unresolved. Germline V lookup: CDR1 SGHRS, CDR2 YFSETQ. There are 14 residues in the CDR3. The V end was cut by 4 bases, the J end by 5 bases, with 13 bases between.

This clonotype was picked up a small number of times. The chain recombines TRBV20-1 with TRBJ1-5, with 8 positions matching TRBD1. Germline trimming cut 1 base from V and 0 bases from J; bases unmatched to any gene: 8. This CDR3 is 17 amino acids long. The germline V gene has CDR1 DFQATT and CDR2 SNEGSKA (reference sequence). The CDR3 bases are TGCAGTGCTAGAGTCGTAGCAGGGGGCTATAGCAATCAGCCCCAGCATTTT. Amino acids: CSARVVAGGYSNQPQHF.

This clonotype was seen repeatedly, ten times or more. The chain combines TRBV27 with TRBJ2-1; possible D gene TRBD2, 5 bases. The CDR3 loop spans 13 amino acids. V was pared by 3 bases and J by 4 bases, with 7 bases between. Germline CDR1 reads MNHEY; CDR2 reads SMNVEV (reference sequence). The CDR3 sequence is CASSFEGYNEQFF. In nucleotides, the CDR3 is TGTGCCAGCAGTTTTGAGGGATACAATGAGCAGTTCTTC.

Regarding this clonotype: This may stem from a read error, because a much larger clone lies one nucleotide away. The chain uses TRBV20-1 and TRBJ2-1; possibly TRBD2 for D (7 bases). Trimming took 1 base from V and 6 from J, leaving 19 bases between them. The germline V gene encodes CDR1 DFQATT and CDR2 SNEGSKA (reference sequence). The CDR3 totals 16 residues. The CDR3 sequence is CSARVVGGQIGNEQFF. CDR3 DNA sequence: TGCAGTGCTAGAGTTGTGGGGGGGCAAATTGGCAATGAGCAGTTCTTC.

This clonotype was picked up a small number of times. This may be a read error: a much more frequent sequence differs by one nucleotide. V gene TRBV28 combines with J gene TRBJ1-2; maybe TRBD1 (5 bases). This CDR3 is built from 14 residues. Germline loops: CDR1 MDHEN, CDR2 SYDVKM. Trimming removed 4 bases at V and 3 bases at J, with 12 bases between. CDR3 DNA sequence: TGTGCCAGCAGTTCAACTGGCAGGGACTATGGCTACACCTTC. Protein product: CASSSTGRDYGYTF.

This chain joins TRBV9 and TRBJ1-4; D gene uncertain. The V end was cut by 2 bases, the J end by 8 bases, with 10 bases between. Germline lookup yields CDR1 SGDLS and CDR2 YYNGEE. The CDR3 is 13 amino acids. The DNA for the CDR3 is TGTGCCAGCAGCGTTCAGTTAGGGGAAAAACTGTTTTTT. Its translation is CASSVQLGEKLFF.

This clonotype was seen many times. The chain uses TRBV2 and TRBJ2-2, with D perhaps TRBD1 or TRBD2 (6 bases each). The germline V gene encodes CDR1 SNHLY and CDR2 FYNNEI. The V and J ends lost 8 bases and 3 bases respectively, with 13 bases between them. The CDR3 contains 14 residues. The CDR3 region is CASRRGGYTGELFF. CDR3 nucleotide sequence: TGTGCCAGCCGGAGAGGGGGGTACACCGGGGAGCTGTTTTTT.

In this sample, this clonotype turned up a few times. This rearrangement joins TRBV29-1 to TRBJ2-3; D is unresolved. CDR1 is SQVTM, CDR2 ANQGSEA, per germline. This CDR3 is built from 12 residues. V was trimmed by 7 bases and J by 2 bases, leaving 10 bases between them. The CDR3 protein is CSAGFLTDTQYF. In DNA form, the CDR3 reads TGCAGCGCCGGGTTCCTCACAGATACGCAGTATTTT.

This clonotype was found many times. This chain joins TRBV10-3 and TRBJ1-5; D unclear. The germline V gene has CDR1 ENHRY and CDR2 SYGVKD. The germline V and J ends were trimmed by 4 bases and 5 bases, with 9 bases remaining between them. The CDR3 covers 13 residues. The CDR3 sequence is CAISVSGDQPQHF. CDR3 nucleotide sequence: TGTGCCATCAGTGTATCAGGTGATCAGCCCCAGCATTTT.

This clonotype was seen repeatedly, ten times or more. The genes are TRBV28 and TRBJ1-1, with a possible D match to TRBD1 (5 bases). In germline, CDR1 is MDHEN, CDR2 SYDVKM. Trimming pared 2 bases from V and 5 bases from J, leaving 12 bases between. The CDR3 length is 14 residues. The CDR3 nucleotides are TGTGCCAGCAGTTTAACGTCCAAGGGGACTGAAGCTTTCTTT. It specifies CASSLTSKGTEAFF. Using reference TRBV28 and TRBJ1-1 for the parts outside the CDR3, the full variable domain is DVKVTQSSRYLVKRTGEKVFLECVQDMDHENMFWYRQDPGLGLRLIYFSYDVKMKEKGDIPEGYSVSREKKERFSLILESASTNQTSMYLCASSLTSKGTEAFFGQGTRLTVV.

Many counts were recorded for this clonotype. The rearrangement links TRBV12-3 or TRBV12-4 to TRBJ2-5; 14 bases line up with TRBD2. There are 18 residues in the CDR3. V shed 5 bases, J shed 4 bases, and the junction held 12 bases outside the gene matches. CDR3 nucleotide sequence: TGTGCCAGCAGTGCCACGCGACTAGCGGGGGGGCCCCGAGAGACCCAGTACTTC. Protein: CASSATRLAGGPRETQYF.

This clonotype was seen a handful of times. This chain joins TRBV4-1 and TRBJ2-2; no definite D call. The CDR3 runs to 14 residues. Trimming pared 4 bases from V and 5 bases from J, leaving 11 bases between. Germline-derived CDR1 and CDR2 are MGHRA and YSYEKL. CDR3 region: CASSLSLWTGELFF. In DNA, the CDR3 is TGCGCCAGCAGCCTTTCCCTGTGGACCGGGGAGCTGTTTTTT.

This clonotype was counted ten times or more. J is TRBJ1-5 and V is TRBV19; the match to TRBD1 covers 9 bases. Germline loops: CDR1 LNHDA, CDR2 SQIVND (reference sequence). The CDR3 has 13 residues. Losses at the gene ends were 11 bases for V and 7 bases for J; bases not matched to a gene: 9. CDR3 loop: CAGGQGSGQPQHF. Here the CDR3 DNA reads TGTGCCGGCGGACAGGGGTCCGGACAGCCCCAGCATTTT.

The table lists this clonotype with a few counts. The V call is TRBV15, the J call TRBJ2-7; TRBD2 is a possible D gene (7 bases). The CDR3 is 15 amino acids. Trimming pared 5 bases from V and 0 bases from J, leaving 14 bases between. Germline V CDR1 and CDR2: LNHNV, YYDKDF (reference sequence). CDR3 residues: CATSVRGALSYEQYF. The CDR3 coding sequence is TGTGCCACCAGCGTCCGGGGGGCACTCTCCTACGAGCAGTACTTC.

This clonotype occurred many times. The chain recombines TRBV6-1 with TRBJ2-1, with D maybe TRBD2 (5 bases). Germline CDR1 is MNHNS and CDR2 is SASEGT. The germline V and J ends were trimmed by 6 bases and 3 bases, with 15 bases remaining between them. The CDR3 is made up of 15 amino acids. CDR3 loop: CASRVTLGSYNEQFF. The CDR3 DNA follows: TGTGCCAGCAGGGTTACGTTAGGGAGCTACAATGAGCAGTTCTTC.

This clonotype was counted only a few times. V is TRBV25-1 and J is TRBJ1-3; maybe TRBD1 (6 bases). CDR1 is MGHDK, CDR2 SYGVNS, per germline. V dropped 1 base and J dropped 1 base, with 11 bases sitting between them. The CDR3 has 16 amino acids. As DNA, the CDR3 is TGTGCCAGCAGTGAATCACGGACAGCGTCTGGAAACACCATATATTTT. Encoded protein: CASSESRTASGNTIYF.

In this sample, this clonotype turned up a few times. This sequence joins TRBV5-1 and TRBJ2-3; 10 bases line up with TRBD2. The V gene end was trimmed by 4 bases and the J gene end by 0 bases; junction bases not matched to a gene: 5. CDR3 length equals 16 residues. CDR1 and CDR2 (germline): SGHRS, YFSETQ. CDR3 in amino acids: CASSATSGASTDTQYF. DNA for the CDR3: TGCGCCAGCAGCGCAACTAGCGGGGCTAGCACAGATACGCAGTATTTT. Using reference TRBV5-1 and TRBJ2-3 for the parts outside the CDR3, the full variable domain is KAGVTQTPRYLIKTRGQQVTLSCSPISGHRSVSWYQQTPGQGLQFLFEYFSETQRNKGNFPGRFSGRQFSNSRSEMNVSTLELGDSALYLCASSATSGASTDTQYFGPGTRLTVL.

This clonotype appeared a few times. DNA for the CDR3: TGTGCCAGTAGTAATAGCGGGGGGGAAGAGACCCAGTACTTC. This translates into CASSNSGGEETQYF. This chain joins TRBV19 and TRBJ2-5; TRBD2 matches 11 bases. CDR3 length equals 14 residues. After removal of 4 bases from V and 3 bases from J, the junction contained 1 base not matched to a gene. Germline V gene data show CDR1 as LNHDA and CDR2 as SQIVND (reference sequence).

The chain couples TRBV29-1 to TRBJ1-2; D not resolved. CDR1 SQVTM and CDR2 ANQGSEA come from the germline V gene. The CDR3 length is 13 residues. The V end lost 4 bases, the J end lost 1 base, and 10 bases lay between the germline ends. In nucleotides, the CDR3 is TGCAGCGTTGTTTTGGCAGATAACTATGGCTACACCTTC. Translation gives CSVVLADNYGYTF.

This clonotype was counted many times. This sequence joins TRBV6-1 and TRBJ2-5; TRBD1 agrees at 10 bases. The J segment lost 6 bases and the V segment lost 5 bases, leaving 9 bases of the junction unmatched. The CDR3 consists of 15 residues. From germline, CDR1 is MNHNS and CDR2 SASEGT. The CDR3 is CASSKTGGGLKTQYF. CDR3 coding DNA: TGTGCCAGCAGTAAGACAGGGGGCGGATTGAAGACCCAGTACTTC.

Ten or more counts support this clonotype. The chain has TRBV24-1 and TRBJ2-1; D possibly corresponds to TRBD1 (6 bases). From germline, CDR1 is KGHDR and CDR2 SFDVKD. CDR3 length: 13 residues. V lost 4 bases and J lost 12, with 15 bases in between. The CDR3 is CATSDGQPDGQFF. The CDR3 nucleotides are TGTGCCACCAGTGACGGACAGCCGGACGGGCAGTTCTTC.

This chain connects TRBV6-1 to TRBJ2-1; TRBD1 matches 7 bases. This CDR3 region has 15 residues. Looked up from germline, CDR1 is MNHNS and CDR2 is SASEGT. V trimming: 5 bases; J trimming: 6 bases; junction bases outside the gene matches: 10. CDR3 protein: CASSSPRRGPNEQFF. CDR3 sequence (DNA): TGTGCCAGCAGTTCACCTAGAAGGGGGCCCAATGAGCAGTTCTTC.